The clone carrying this TCR beta chain was counted between two and nine times. Its matching antigen is unknown. This record belongs to a study of OX40 agonist ivuxolimab in advanced cancers. In the study overall: Participants could have had prior anti-PD-1, anti-PD-L1 or anti-CTLA-4 therapy, and around 43% had some.

Whole-study findings and limits: The specificity for antigen of the expanded peripheral T cells was not determined.

Profiled with immunoSEQ multiplex PCR; TCRdb holds only in-frame clones, not every one. This sample has tens of thousands of clones, with around 86% found just once. The CDR3 consists of 14 residues. J was trimmed by 2 bases and V by 7 bases; bases with no gene match: 5. The germline V gene encodes CDR1 LNHDA and CDR2 SQIVND (reference sequence). The J gene is TRBJ1-5, the V gene TRBV19; TRBD1 aligns across 7 bases. The sample consisted of CD4+ or CD8+ T cells sorted from blood, taken in a trial of the OX40 agonist ivuxolimab. This clonotype was obtained from an adult with an advanced solid tumor such as melanoma, head and neck, liver or kidney cancer. The CDR3 protein is CASNKGQGNQPQHF. CDR3 nucleotides: TGTGCCAGTAATAAAGGACAGGGCAATCAGCCCCAGCATTTT.